A single sample gave rise to the 20 T cell receptor beta chains below, sequenced in a study of T-cell memory formation after mild COVID-19. MiXCR, applied by TCRdb to the 5' RACE reads, yields one record per CDR3 protein. This sample has 100,000 to 150,000 distinct CDR3 sequences; about 6.5% occur once, and the top ten carry approximately 2%. The specimen sequenced was PBMCs or a T cell subset sorted from them (not recorded which). The receptors here all came from an adult woman who had mild COVID-19 (a few samples of this study predate the infection). Cell type and time point are not known.

Ten or more counts support this clonotype. J is TRBJ2-7 and V is TRBV5-4; a weak D match, TRBD1 (6 bases). V was shortened by 4 bases and J by 4 bases, with 9 bases between the two germline ends. The V gene's germline CDR1 is SGHNT and CDR2 YYREEE (reference sequence). This CDR3 has 12 residues. The CDR3 sequence is CASSRDIYEQYF. The CDR3 DNA sequence: TGTGCCAGCAGCAGGGACATTTACGAGCAGTACTTC.

The chain couples TRBV13 to TRBJ1-2, with a weak D call TRBD1 (5 bases). The CDR3 contains 12 residues. V lost 11 bases to trimming and J lost 8 bases, with 18 bases between them. From germline, CDR1 is PRHDT and CDR2 FYEKMQ (reference sequence). The CDR3 loop is CAGKRGIGGYTF. CDR3 DNA: TGTGCCGGCAAACGGGGGATCGGCGGCTACACCTTC.

This clonotype was detected ten times or more. J is TRBJ2-1 and V is TRBV12-5; 8 bases line up with TRBD2. Germline V lookup: CDR1 LGHNT, CDR2 FRNRAP. V trimming: 0 bases; J trimming: 4 bases; junction bases outside the gene matches: 11. The CDR3 consists of 18 residues. As DNA, the CDR3 is TGTGCTAGTGGTTTGGTAACCGCCCCCAGCGGGAGTTACAATGAGCAGTTCTTC. Its translation: CASGLVTAPSGSYNEQFF.

The CDR3 loop is CASRGNIIGTEAFF. As DNA, the CDR3 is TGTGCCAGCAGAGGCAATATAATAGGGACTGAAGCTTTCTTT. The chain carries TRBV2 and TRBJ1-1, with D uncertain. Deletions cut 6 bases from V and 5 bases from J, with 16 bases between. The germline V gene encodes CDR1 SNHLY and CDR2 FYNNEI. CDR3 length: 14 residues.

This clonotype was seen more than once but under ten times. The rearrangement joins TRBV4-1 to TRBJ1-4; tentative D call: TRBD1 (5 bases). This CDR3 is built from 13 residues. V was pared by 4 bases and J by 5 bases, with 8 bases between. Germline V lookup: CDR1 MGHRA, CDR2 YSYEKL. CDR3 coding DNA: TGCGCCAGCAGCCGGGACCAGAATGAAAAACTGTTTTTT. Translating gives CASSRDQNEKLFF.

A few counts support this clonotype. This chain links TRBV7-2 with TRBJ2-5; 8 nucleotides agree with TRBD2. Trimming cost V 4 bases and J 3 bases; bases outside gene matches: 10. This CDR3 has 16 amino acids. CDR1 SGHTA and CDR2 FQGNSA come from the germline V gene. CDR3 nucleotide sequence: TGTGCCAGCAGCTCCGGTAGCGGGACCTGGAAAGAGACCCAGTACTTC. Protein: CASSSGSGTWKETQYF.

There are many counts of this clonotype. The V call is TRBV5-1, the J call TRBJ2-1; 7 nucleotides align to TRBD1. The CDR3 totals 17 residues. With V trimmed by 0 bases and J by 5 bases, 11 bases remained unmatched. Per the germline V gene, CDR1 is SGHRS and CDR2 is YFSETQ. This chain's CDR3 is CASSLAVLTGRHNEQFF. CDR3 nucleotide sequence: TGCGCCAGCAGCTTGGCCGTTTTGACAGGGCGCCACAATGAGCAGTTCTTC.

In its sample, this clonotype was seen many times. This chain connects TRBV20-1 to TRBJ2-1; 14 nucleotides match TRBD2. CDR3 length equals 16 residues. The trim removed 6 bases at V and 5 bases at J, leaving 9 bases unmatched. Per germline, CDR1 DFQATT and CDR2 SNEGSKA (reference sequence). CDR3 amino acids: CSALEGTSGSNNEQFF. CDR3 bases: TGCAGTGCACTTGAGGGGACTAGCGGGAGTAACAATGAGCAGTTCTTC.

This clonotype occurred many times. The rearrangement links TRBV7-3 to TRBJ2-2; D unresolved. This CDR3 spans 14 amino acids. The germline V gene encodes CDR1 SGHTA and CDR2 FQGTGA. Trimming took off 2 bases at V and 1 base at J, with 5 bases between the two ends. The DNA for the CDR3 is TGTGCCAGCAGCTTACGTAGGAACACCGGGGAGCTGTTTTTT. Translated, it gives CASSLRRNTGELFF.

This chain connects TRBV5-1 to TRBJ2-7; either TRBD1 or TRBD2 may supply D (6 bases each). The V and J ends lost 7 bases and 7 bases respectively, with 24 bases between them. The CDR3 length is 15 residues. The V gene's germline CDR1 is SGHRS and CDR2 YFSETQ. The CDR3: CASSLIGTQGGEQYF. CDR3 in DNA: TGCGCCAGCTCCCTAATCGGGACTCAAGGGGGGGAGCAGTACTTC.

This clonotype appeared a few times. CDR3 sequence reads: CSAGGHSNQPQHF. CDR3 sequence (DNA): TGCAGTGCTGGGGGACACAGCAATCAGCCCCAGCATTTT. V usage is TRBV20-1 and J usage is TRBJ1-5; possible D gene TRBD1, 6 bases. CDR3 length: 13 residues. Germline-derived CDR1 and CDR2 are DFQATT and SNEGSKA (reference sequence). The germline V and J ends were trimmed by 5 bases and 1 base, with 9 bases remaining between them.

The rearrangement joins TRBV6-1 to TRBJ2-1; TRBD2 might be the D (7 bases). The CDR3 contains 16 residues. With 3 bases removed from V and 7 bases from J, the gap between germline ends came to 19 bases. Germline V gene data show CDR1 as MNHNS and CDR2 as SASEGT. The CDR3 DNA sequence: TGTGCCAGCAGTGATACGTTTGAGGGGGGGCCAAATGAGCAGTTCTTC. It is translated as CASSDTFEGGPNEQFF.

In its sample, this clonotype was seen many times. The chain recombines TRBV29-1 with TRBJ1-6, with D possibly being TRBD1 (5 bases). V was trimmed by 6 bases and J by 7 bases, leaving 13 bases between them. The CDR3 contains 13 residues. Germline V gene data show CDR1 as SQVTM and CDR2 as ANQGSEA. In DNA form, the CDR3 reads TGCAGCGTCCTCGGGACGGGGAATTCACCCCTCCACTTT. Amino acid sequence: CSVLGTGNSPLHF.

Many counts were recorded for this clonotype. This chain uses TRBV7-2 with TRBJ2-7; 10 bases line up with TRBD2. Losses at the gene ends were 3 bases for V and 1 base for J; bases not matched to a gene: 3. The CDR3 has 15 amino acids. Germline CDR1 SGHTA, CDR2 FQGNSA. The CDR3 DNA reads TGTGCCAGCAGCTTTAGCGGGGGGAAATCCTACGAGCAGTACTTC. Encoded protein: CASSFSGGKSYEQYF. Full variable domain (missing parts from reference TRBV7-2 and TRBJ2-7): GAGVSQSPSNKVTEKGKDVELRCDPISGHTALYWYRQSLGQGLEFLIYFQGNSAPDKSGLPSDRFSAERTGGSVSTLTIQRTQQEDSAVYLCASSFSGGKSYEQYFGPGTRLTVT.

V gene TRBV5-4 combines with J gene TRBJ1-4, with 12 bases lining up with TRBD1. CDR1 and CDR2 from the germline V gene are SGHNT and YYREEE (reference sequence). J was trimmed by 0 bases and V by 1 base; bases with no gene match: 4. This CDR3 is built from 18 residues. The CDR3, as DNA: TGTGCCAGCAGCTTGCTCGGGACAGGGGGCACAACTAATGAAAAACTGTTTTTT. Amino acid sequence: CASSLLGTGGTTNEKLFF.

There are a few counts of this clonotype. This chain uses TRBV5-5 with TRBJ2-3; 9 bases align to TRBD2. The CDR3 has 14 amino acids. Germline loops: CDR1 SGHKS, CDR2 YYEKEE (reference sequence). With V trimmed by 0 bases and J by 8 bases, 4 bases remained unmatched. DNA of the CDR3: TGTGCCAGCAGCTTGGTTAGCGGGAGTGGTACGCAGTATTTT. It encodes CASSLVSGSGTQYF.

This chain connects TRBV19 to TRBJ1-2; D unclear. The V gene's germline CDR1 is LNHDA and CDR2 SQIVND (reference sequence). The CDR3 is 13 residues long. The V and J ends lost 7 bases and 5 bases respectively, with 14 bases between them. The CDR3, as DNA: TGTGCCAGTACTGTACAAGGTACTTATGGCTACACCTTC. Amino acid sequence: CASTVQGTYGYTF.

Turning to this clonotype: At one end, the junction sequence differs from germline, possibly due to a read error. V and J are TRBV5-1 and TRBJ2-4; TRBD1 matches at 8 bases. The V gene's germline CDR1 is SGHRS and CDR2 YFSETQ. The CDR3 runs 17 residues. The DNA of the CDR3 is TGCGCCAGCAGGTTGGACAGGGCCGGATTGGCCAAAAACATTCAGTACTTC. Protein product: CASRLDRAGLAKNIQYF.

This clonotype was detected a few times. The chain uses TRBV15 and TRBJ2-7; 7 positions agree with TRBD1. Germline V gene data show CDR1 as LNHNV and CDR2 as YYDKDF (reference sequence). This CDR3 is 14 amino acids long. V lost 5 bases and J lost 3; bases outside the gene matches: 7. DNA for the CDR3: TGTGCCACCAGCCCCGGGACAGTCGACTACGAGCAGTACTTC. It is translated as CATSPGTVDYEQYF.

The rearrangement joins TRBV18 to TRBJ2-7; weak D call: TRBD2 (6 bases). CDR3 size: 13 residues. Germline-derived CDR1 and CDR2 are KGHSH and LQKENI. With 6 bases removed from V and 7 bases from J, the gap between germline ends came to 16 bases. The CDR3 loop reads CASSPAGMREQYF. In DNA form, the CDR3 reads TGTGCCAGCTCCCCTGCGGGGATGCGGGAGCAGTACTTC.